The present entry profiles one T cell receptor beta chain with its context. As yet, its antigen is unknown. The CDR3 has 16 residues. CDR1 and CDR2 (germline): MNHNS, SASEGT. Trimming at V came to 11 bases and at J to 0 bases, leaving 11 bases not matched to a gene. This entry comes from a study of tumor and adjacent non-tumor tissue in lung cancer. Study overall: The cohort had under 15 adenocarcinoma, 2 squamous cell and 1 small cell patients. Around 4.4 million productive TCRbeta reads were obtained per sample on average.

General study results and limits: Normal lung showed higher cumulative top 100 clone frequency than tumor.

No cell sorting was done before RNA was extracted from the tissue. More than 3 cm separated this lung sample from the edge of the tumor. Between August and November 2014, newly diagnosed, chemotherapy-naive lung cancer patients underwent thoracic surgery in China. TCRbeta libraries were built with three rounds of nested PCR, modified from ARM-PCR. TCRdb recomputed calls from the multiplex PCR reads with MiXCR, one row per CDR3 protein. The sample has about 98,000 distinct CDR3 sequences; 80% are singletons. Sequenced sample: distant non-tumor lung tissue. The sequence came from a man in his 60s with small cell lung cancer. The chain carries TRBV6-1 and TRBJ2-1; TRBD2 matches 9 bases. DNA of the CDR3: TGTGCCTTGCCAATAGCGGGAGCCCCCTCCTACAATGAGCAGTTCTTC. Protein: CALPIAGAPSYNEQFF.